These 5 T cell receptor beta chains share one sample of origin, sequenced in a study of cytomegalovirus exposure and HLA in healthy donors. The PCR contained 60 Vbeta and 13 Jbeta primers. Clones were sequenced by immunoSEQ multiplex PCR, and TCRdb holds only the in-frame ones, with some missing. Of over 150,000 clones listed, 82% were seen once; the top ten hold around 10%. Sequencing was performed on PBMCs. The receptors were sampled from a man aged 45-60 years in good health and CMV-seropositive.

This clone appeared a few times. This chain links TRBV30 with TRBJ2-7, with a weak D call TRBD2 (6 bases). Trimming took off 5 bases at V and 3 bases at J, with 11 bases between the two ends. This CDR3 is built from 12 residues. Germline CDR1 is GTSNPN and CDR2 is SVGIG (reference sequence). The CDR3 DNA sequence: TGTGCCTGGGGGCAGGGAGGCTACGAGCAGTACTTC. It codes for CAWGQGGYEQYF. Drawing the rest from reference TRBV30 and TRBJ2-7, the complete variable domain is SQTIHQWPATLVQPVGSPLSLECTVEGTSNPNLYWYRQAAGRGLQLLFYSVGIGQISSEVPQNLSASRPQDRQFILSSKKLLLSDSGFYLCAWGQGGYEQYFGPGTRLTVT.

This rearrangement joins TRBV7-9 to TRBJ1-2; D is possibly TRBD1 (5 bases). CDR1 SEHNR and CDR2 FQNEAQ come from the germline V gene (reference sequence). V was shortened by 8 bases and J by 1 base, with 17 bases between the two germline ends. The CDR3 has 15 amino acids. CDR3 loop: CASFGGGVINYGYTF. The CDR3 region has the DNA TGTGCCAGCTTCGGGGGAGGGGTGATTAACTATGGCTACACCTTC.

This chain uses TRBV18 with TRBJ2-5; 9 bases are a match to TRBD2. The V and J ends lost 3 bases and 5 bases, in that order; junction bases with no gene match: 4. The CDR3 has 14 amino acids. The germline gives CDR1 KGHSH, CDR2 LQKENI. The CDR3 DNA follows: TGTGCCAGCTCACCTACTAGCGGGTGGGAGACCCAGTACTTC. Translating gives CASSPTSGWETQYF.

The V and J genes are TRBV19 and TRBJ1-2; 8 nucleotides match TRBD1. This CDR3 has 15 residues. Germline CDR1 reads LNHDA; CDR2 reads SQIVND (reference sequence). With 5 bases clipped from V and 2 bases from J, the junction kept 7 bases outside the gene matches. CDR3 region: CASSPRQGRNYGYTF. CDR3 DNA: TGTGCCAGTAGTCCCCGACAGGGGAGGAACTATGGCTACACCTTC. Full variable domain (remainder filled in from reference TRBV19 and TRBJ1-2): DGGITQSPKYLFRKEGQNVTLSCEQNLNHDAMYWYRQDPGQGLRLIYYSQIVNDFQKGDIAEGYSVSREKKESFPLTVTSAQKNPTAFYLCASSPRQGRNYGYTFGSGTRLTVV.

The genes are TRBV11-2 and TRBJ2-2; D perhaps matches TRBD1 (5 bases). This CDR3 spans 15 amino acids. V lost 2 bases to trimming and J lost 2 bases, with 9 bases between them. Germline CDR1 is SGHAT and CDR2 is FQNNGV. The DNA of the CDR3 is TGTGCCAGCAGCTTAAGGGGATCAAACACCGGGGAGCTGTTTTTT. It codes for CASSLRGSNTGELFF.